This T cell receptor (beta chain) was sequenced in a study of T cell responses to AZD1222 COVID-19 vaccine. Study-wide findings and caveats: White British people made up most donors, females outnumbered males, and clonal diversity was possibly underestimated. Only a handful of AZD1222 recipients were seropositive at baseline. When two AZD1222 doses had been given, Spike-specific TCR breadth and depth rose.

Remarks on this clone: Its antigen remains unidentified.

The assay was immunoSEQ multiplex PCR, and TCRdb's table has in-frame clones only and misses some. The sample gives approximately 98,000 clones, approximately 89% of which show up once; 3.1% is in the top ten. This TCR was sampled from an adult in good health. The material was peripheral blood, obtained on day 0 of MenACWY control vaccination.

The CDR3 reads CASSLVRQEGGYTF. The CDR3 DNA reads as TGTGCCAGCAGCTTAGTTCGTCAAGAGGGTGGCTACACCTTC. J is TRBJ1-2 and V is TRBV7-9; D uncertain. V was pared by 1 base and J by 7 bases, with 13 bases between. Germline-derived CDR1 and CDR2 are SEHNR and FQNEAQ (reference sequence). This CDR3 is 14 amino acids long.